Included here is one TCR beta chain sequence, with context. Its target is unknown. This specimen belongs to a study of CD8 T cells in ankylosing spondylitis. Study-wide results and caveats: Within peripheral blood, clones linked to disease were CD8+ and relatively rare. Blood of patients with ankylosing spondylitis appeared to be characterized by a TCR beta motif of several highly homologous variants. Reportedly, significant enrichment of disease-linked clones occurred in matched ankylosing spondylitis synovial fluid. Past studies reported some motif variants in reactive arthritis synovial fluid and blood.

This CDR3 spans 18 amino acids. Per the germline V gene, CDR1 is DFQATT and CDR2 is SNEGSKA (reference sequence). V was cut by 0 bases and J by 3 bases, with 22 bases left in between. Each CDR3 protein is one row after TCRdb ran MiXCR on the 5' RACE reads. This table has about 360,000 distinct CDR3 sequences, 20% to 25% appearing once. The V call is TRBV20-1, the J call TRBJ2-3, with D possibly matching TRBD2 (5 bases). The sample consisted of blood, either unsorted or a sorted T cell fraction (not recorded which). The TCR originated in a male donor with ankylosing spondylitis or in good health (not recorded which). The CDR3 sequence: CSARDAEWAGEGTDTQYF. The DNA for the CDR3 is TGCAGTGCTAGAGATGCGGAATGGGCGGGTGAAGGGACAGATACGCAGTATTTT.